This T cell receptor beta chain was recorded in a study of blood T cells in healthy people across ages. Study context: Template switching picked up about one barcoded beta molecule for each two T cells.

The germline gives CDR1 KGHSH, CDR2 LQKENI. The CDR3 runs 13 residues. V was cut by 3 bases and J by 8 bases, with 11 bases left in between. Next came a second PCR, run for about 6 to 12 cycles, which used a sample-barcoded 5' primer along with a J-beta primer mix. TCRdb analysed the 5' RACE reads with MiXCR anew, one entry per CDR3 protein. The repertoire consists of 1.5 million to 2 million distinct CDR3 sequences, with roughly 50% occurring once and the leading ten covering over 2%. The V call is TRBV18, the J call TRBJ2-1; D is possibly TRBD1 (6 bases). The receptor was derived from a woman in her 40s in good health. The sequenced sample consisted of blood. Here the CDR3 DNA reads TGTGCCAGCTCACCCATGAGGGGGTATGAGCAGTTCTTC. It codes for CASSPMRGYEQFF.